This TCR beta chain was identified during a study of vaccination and CD4 T cells after COVID-19. Indicated treatment: roughly 11-day PBMC culture with coronavirus spike peptide pools or control peptides (ViraFEST assay). This clonotype is a singleton in its sample. Its antigen is unidentified. The Oncomine TCR Beta short-read assay was what sequenced the DNA obtained from cultured CD4+ T cells. Cultured CD4+ T cells yielded the extracted genomic DNA. MiXCR was run by TCRdb on the PCR reads, yielding one entry per CDR3 protein. In the table there are roughly 5,400 distinct CDR3 sequences, about 57% of which are singletons. The germline V gene has CDR1 SGHTA and CDR2 FQGNSA. The CDR3 is made up of 15 amino acids. Trimming removed 1 base from V and 10 bases from J, with 14 bases in between.

This chain uses TRBV7-2 with TRBJ1-6; D is perhaps TRBD1 (6 bases). The specimen was CD4+ T cells from blood, cultured in vitro. This sequence was found in a human donor who had recovered from COVID-19. CDR3 sequence reads: CASSLEGTLLSPLHF. The CDR3 DNA follows: TGTGCCAGCAGCTTAGAGGGGACATTACTCTCACCCCTCCACTTT. Full variable domain (rest looked up from reference TRBV7-2 and TRBJ1-6): GAGVSQSPSNKVTEKGKDVELRCDPISGHTALYWYRQSLGQGLEFLIYFQGNSAPDKSGLPSDRFSAERTGGSVSTLTIQRTQQEDSAVYLCASSLEGTLLSPLHFGNGTRLTVT.